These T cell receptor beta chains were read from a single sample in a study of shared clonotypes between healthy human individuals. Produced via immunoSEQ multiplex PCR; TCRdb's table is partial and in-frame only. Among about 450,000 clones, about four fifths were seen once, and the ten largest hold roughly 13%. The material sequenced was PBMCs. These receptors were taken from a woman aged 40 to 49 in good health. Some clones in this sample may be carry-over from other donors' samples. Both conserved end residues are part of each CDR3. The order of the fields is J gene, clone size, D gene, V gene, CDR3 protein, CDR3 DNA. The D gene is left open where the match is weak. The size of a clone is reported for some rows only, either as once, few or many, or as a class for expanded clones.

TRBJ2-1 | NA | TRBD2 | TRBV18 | CASSPSRTSGRRDEQFF | TGTGCCAGCTCACCATCCAGAACTAGCGGGCGTCGGGATGAGCAGTTCTTC
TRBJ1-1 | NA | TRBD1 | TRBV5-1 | CASSGTGGRNTEAFF | TGCGCCAGCAGCGGGACAGGGGGCAGAAACACTGAAGCTTTCTTT
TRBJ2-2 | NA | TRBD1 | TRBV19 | CASSARPATGGTTGELFF | TGTGCCAGTAGTGCCCGGCCGGCGACAGGGGGTACCACCGGGGAGCTGTTTTTT
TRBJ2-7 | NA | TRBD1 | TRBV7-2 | CASSSRFGQGGHEQYF | TGTGCCAGCAGCTCAAGATTCGGACAGGGCGGCCACGAGCAGTACTTC
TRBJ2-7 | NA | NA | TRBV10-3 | CAISEELTYSYEQYF | TGTGCCATCAGTGAAGAACTCACCTACTCCTACGAGCAGTACTTC
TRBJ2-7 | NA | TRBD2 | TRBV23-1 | CASSHLLSGREAEQYF | TGCGCCAGCAGTCACCTCCTTAGCGGGAGGGAGGCCGAGCAGTACTTC
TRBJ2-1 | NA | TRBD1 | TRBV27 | CASSSPRDRGLEQFF | TGTGCCAGCAGTTCCCCCCGGGACAGGGGCCTCGAGCAGTTCTTC
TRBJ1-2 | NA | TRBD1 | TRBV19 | CASRPRTGSPGYTF | TGTGCCAGTAGGCCCAGGACAGGGTCGCCTGGCTACACCTTC
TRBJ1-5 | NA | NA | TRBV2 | CASTPGHRPNQPQHF | TGTGCCAGCACCCCGGGACACCGACCTAATCAGCCCCAGCATTTT
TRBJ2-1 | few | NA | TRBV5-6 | CASSFRDPPYNEQFF | TGTGCCAGCAGCTTCCGGGACCCACCCTACAATGAGCAGTTCTTC
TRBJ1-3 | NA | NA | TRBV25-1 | CASSWAGRGNTIYF | TGTGCCAGTTCCTGGGCCGGGAGGGGAAACACCATATATTTT
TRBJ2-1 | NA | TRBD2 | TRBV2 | CASRATGLAGVNEQFF | TGTGCCAGCAGAGCTACGGGACTAGCGGGGGTTAATGAGCAGTTCTTC
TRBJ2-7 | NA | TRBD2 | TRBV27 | CASSLAGGHYEQYF | TGTGCCAGCAGCTTAGCGGGAGGCCACTACGAGCAGTACTTC
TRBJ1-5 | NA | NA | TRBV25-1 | CASSEGSLRPQHF | TGTGCCAGCAGTGAAGGCAGCCTAAGACCCCAGCATTTT
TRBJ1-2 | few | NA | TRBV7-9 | CASSFYGYTF | TGTGCCAGCAGCTTCTATGGCTACACCTTC
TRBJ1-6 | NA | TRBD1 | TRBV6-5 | CASSQTGTGNSPLHF | TGTGCCAGCAGCCAAACCGGGACAGGGAATTCACCCCTCCACTTT
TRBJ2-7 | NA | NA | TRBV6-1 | CASSDADTYEQYF | TGTGCCAGCAGTGACGCCGATACCTACGAGCAGTACTTC
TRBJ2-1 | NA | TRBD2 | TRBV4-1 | CASSRTSGTYNEQFF | TGCGCCAGCAGCAGGACTAGCGGGACATACAATGAGCAGTTCTTC
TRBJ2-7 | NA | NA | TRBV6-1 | CASSEVLGKEQYF | TGTGCCAGCAGTGAAGTACTAGGGAAAGAGCAGTACTTC
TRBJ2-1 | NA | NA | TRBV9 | CASSVSPKLAQPYNEQFF | TGTGCCAGCAGCGTATCCCCAAAACTAGCTCAACCCTACAATGAGCAGTTCTTC
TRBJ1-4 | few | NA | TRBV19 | CASSTSSEKLFF | TGTGCCAGTAGTACCAGCTCTGAAAAACTGTTTTTT
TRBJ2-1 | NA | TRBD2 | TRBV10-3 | CAISVQRENEQFF | TGTGCCATCAGCGTCCAGCGGGAGAATGAGCAGTTCTTC
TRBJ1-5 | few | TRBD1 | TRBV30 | CAWSEGQGKNQPQHF | TGTGCCTGGAGTGAAGGACAGGGCAAGAATCAGCCCCAGCATTTT
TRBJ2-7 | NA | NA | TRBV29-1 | CSVVNRVGYEQYF | TGCAGCGTTGTAAACAGGGTTGGGTACGAGCAGTACTTC
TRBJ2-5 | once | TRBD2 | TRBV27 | CASRLGTSGGRETQYF | TGTGCCAGCAGACTCGGGACTAGCGGAGGGAGGGAGACCCAGTACTTC
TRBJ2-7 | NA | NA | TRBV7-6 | CASSPDLARVSYEQYF | TGTGCCAGCAGCCCAGATCTAGCGCGGGTCTCCTACGAGCAGTACTTC
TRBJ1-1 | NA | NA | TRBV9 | CASSPSWGPAFF | TGTGCCAGCAGCCCTTCCTGGGGGCCAGCTTTCTTT
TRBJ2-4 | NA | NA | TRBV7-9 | CASSLDLAPKNIQYF | TGTGCCAGCAGCTTAGACCTAGCGCCAAAAAACATTCAGTACTTC
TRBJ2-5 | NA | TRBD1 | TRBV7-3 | CASSLQGTGGRETQYF | TGTGCCAGCAGCTTACAGGGGACAGGGGGTCGGGAGACCCAGTACTTC
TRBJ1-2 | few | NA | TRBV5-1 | CASSLDGGSDGYTF | TGCGCCAGCAGCTTGGATGGGGGTTCTGATGGCTACACCTTC
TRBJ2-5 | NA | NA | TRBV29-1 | CSVGFVRETQYF | TGCAGCGTTGGTTTCGTAAGGGAAACCCAGTACTTC
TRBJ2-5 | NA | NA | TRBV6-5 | CASRSRAGETQYF | TGTGCCAGCAGATCCAGGGCTGGAGAGACCCAGTACTTC
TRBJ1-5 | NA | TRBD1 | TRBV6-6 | CASSSRGPLPQHF | TGTGCCAGCAGTTCCAGGGGGCCCCTGCCCCAGCATTTT
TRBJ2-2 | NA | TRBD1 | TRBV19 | CASSLRANTGASNTGELFF | TGTGCCAGTAGTCTCAGAGCCAATACAGGGGCTTCGAACACCGGGGAGCTGTTTTTT